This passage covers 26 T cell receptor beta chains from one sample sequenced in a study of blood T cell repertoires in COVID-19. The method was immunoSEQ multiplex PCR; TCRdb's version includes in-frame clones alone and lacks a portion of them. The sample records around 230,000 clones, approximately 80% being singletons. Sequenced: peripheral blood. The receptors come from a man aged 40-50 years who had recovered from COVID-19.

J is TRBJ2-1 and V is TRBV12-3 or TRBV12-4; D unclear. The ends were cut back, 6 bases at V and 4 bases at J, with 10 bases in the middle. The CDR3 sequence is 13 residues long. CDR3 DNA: TGTGCCAGCAGCCGCGACGGGTACAATGAGCAGTTCTTC. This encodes CASSRDGYNEQFF.

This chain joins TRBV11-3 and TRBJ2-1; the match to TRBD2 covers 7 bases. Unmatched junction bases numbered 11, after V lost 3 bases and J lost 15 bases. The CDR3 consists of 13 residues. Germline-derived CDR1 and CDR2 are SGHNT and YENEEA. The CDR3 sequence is CASSFSGRAVPFF. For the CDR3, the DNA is TGTGCCAGCAGCTTTAGTGGGAGGGCAGTTCCGTTCTTC.

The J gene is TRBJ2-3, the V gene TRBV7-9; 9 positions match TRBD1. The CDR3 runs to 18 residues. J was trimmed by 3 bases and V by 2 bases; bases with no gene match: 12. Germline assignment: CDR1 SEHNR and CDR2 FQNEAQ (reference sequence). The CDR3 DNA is TGTGCCAGCAGCTTACTTGTGTCGGGGGACAGGGTAACAGATACGCAGTATTTT. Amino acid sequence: CASSLLVSGDRVTDTQYF. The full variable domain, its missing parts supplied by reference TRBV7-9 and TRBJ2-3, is DTGVSQNPRHKITKRGQNVTFRCDPISEHNRLYWYRQTLGQGPEFLTYFQNEAQLEKSRLLSDRFSAERPKGSFSTLEIQRTEQGDSAMYLCASSLLVSGDRVTDTQYFGPGTRLTVL.

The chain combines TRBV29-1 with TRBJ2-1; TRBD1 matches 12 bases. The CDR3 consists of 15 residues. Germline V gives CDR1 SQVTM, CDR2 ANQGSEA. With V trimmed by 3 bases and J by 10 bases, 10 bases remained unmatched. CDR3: CSVEYRGTGGREQFF. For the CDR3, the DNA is TGCAGCGTTGAGTATCGCGGGACAGGGGGCCGGGAGCAGTTCTTC.

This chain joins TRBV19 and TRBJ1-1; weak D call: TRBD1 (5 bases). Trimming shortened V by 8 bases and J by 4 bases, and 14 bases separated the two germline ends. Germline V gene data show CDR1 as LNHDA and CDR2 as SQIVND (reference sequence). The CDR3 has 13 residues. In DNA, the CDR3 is TGTGCCAGTGATCGGGGGTTGAGCACTGAAGCTTTCTTT. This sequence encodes CASDRGLSTEAFF.

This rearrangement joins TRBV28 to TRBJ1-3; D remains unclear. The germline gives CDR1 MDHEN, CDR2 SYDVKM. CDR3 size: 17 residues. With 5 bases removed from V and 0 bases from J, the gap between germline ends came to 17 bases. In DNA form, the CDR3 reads TGTGCCAGCAGTCCACTTGGCAGTTCTAGCTCTGGAAACACCATATATTTT. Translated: CASSPLGSSSSGNTIYF.

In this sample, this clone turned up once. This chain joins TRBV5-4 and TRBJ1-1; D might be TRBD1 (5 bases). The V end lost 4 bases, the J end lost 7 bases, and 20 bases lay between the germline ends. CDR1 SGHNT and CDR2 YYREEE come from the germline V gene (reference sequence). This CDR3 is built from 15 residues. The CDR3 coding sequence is TGTGCCAGCAGCCCAGATCGGACAATCAATAGTGAAGCTTTCTTT. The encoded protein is CASSPDRTINSEAFF.

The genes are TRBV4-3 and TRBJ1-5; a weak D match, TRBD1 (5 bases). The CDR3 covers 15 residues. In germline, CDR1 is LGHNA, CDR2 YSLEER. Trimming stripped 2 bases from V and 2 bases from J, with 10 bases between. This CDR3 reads CASSQSGGGNQPQHF. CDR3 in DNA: TGCGCCAGCAGCCAATCGGGGGGGGGCAATCAGCCCCAGCATTTT.

The CDR3 sequence is CASTSKPNYGYTF. The CDR3 DNA is TGTGCCAGTACTTCGAAGCCTAACTATGGCTACACCTTC. The chain couples TRBV19 to TRBJ1-2; no firm D call. Trimming pared 7 bases from V and 0 bases from J, leaving 9 bases between. Germline V lookup: CDR1 LNHDA, CDR2 SQIVND (reference sequence). There are 13 residues in the CDR3.

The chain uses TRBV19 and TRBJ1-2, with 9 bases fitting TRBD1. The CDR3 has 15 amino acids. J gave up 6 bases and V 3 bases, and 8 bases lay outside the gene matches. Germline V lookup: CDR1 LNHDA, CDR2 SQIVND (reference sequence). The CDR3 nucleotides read TGTGCCAGTAGTATTGGGGGGACAGGGTGGAATGGCTACACCTTC. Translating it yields CASSIGGTGWNGYTF.

The CDR3 protein is CASSEALGRPGDTEAFF. In nucleotides, the CDR3 is TGTGCCAGCAGTGAAGCCCTGGGACGTCCGGGAGACACTGAAGCTTTCTTT. The V call is TRBV6-1, the J call TRBJ1-1; D possibly corresponds to TRBD1 (5 bases). The CDR3 has 17 amino acids. Germline CDR1 is MNHNS and CDR2 is SASEGT. V lost 0 bases and J 3 bases, leaving 17 bases between the germline ends.

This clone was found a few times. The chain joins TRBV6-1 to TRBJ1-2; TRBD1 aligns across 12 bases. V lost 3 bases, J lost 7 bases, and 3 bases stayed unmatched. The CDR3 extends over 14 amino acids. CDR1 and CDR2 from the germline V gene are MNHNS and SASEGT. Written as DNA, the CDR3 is TGTGCCAGCAGTGATCGGGACAGGGGGCTTGGCTACACCTTC. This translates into CASSDRDRGLGYTF.

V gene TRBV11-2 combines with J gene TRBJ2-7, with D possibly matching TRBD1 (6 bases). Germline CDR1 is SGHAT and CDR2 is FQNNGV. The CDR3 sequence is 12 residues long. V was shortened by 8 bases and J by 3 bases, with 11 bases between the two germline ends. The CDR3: CASGGQNYEQYF. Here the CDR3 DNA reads TGTGCCAGCGGGGGCCAAAACTACGAGCAGTACTTC.

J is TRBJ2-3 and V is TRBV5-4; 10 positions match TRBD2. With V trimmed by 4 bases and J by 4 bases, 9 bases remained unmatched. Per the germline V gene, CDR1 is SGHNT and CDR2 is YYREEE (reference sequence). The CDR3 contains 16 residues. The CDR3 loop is CASSGGSGTSADTQYF. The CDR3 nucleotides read TGTGCCAGCAGCGGAGGTTCCGGGACTAGCGCAGATACGCAGTATTTT.

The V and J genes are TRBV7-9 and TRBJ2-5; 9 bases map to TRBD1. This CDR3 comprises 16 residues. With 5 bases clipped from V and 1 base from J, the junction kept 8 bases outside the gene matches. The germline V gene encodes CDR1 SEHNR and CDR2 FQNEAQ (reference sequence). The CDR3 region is CASSLRRDRAQETQYF. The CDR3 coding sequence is TGTGCCAGCAGCCTTCGCCGGGACAGGGCCCAAGAGACCCAGTACTTC.

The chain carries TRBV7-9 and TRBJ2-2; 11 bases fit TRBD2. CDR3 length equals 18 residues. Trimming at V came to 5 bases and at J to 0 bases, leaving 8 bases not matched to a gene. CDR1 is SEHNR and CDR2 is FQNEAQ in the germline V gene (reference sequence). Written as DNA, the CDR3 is TGTGCCAGCAGCCACATACCGGGACTAGCGGCGAACACCGGGGAGCTGTTTTTT. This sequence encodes CASSHIPGLAANTGELFF.

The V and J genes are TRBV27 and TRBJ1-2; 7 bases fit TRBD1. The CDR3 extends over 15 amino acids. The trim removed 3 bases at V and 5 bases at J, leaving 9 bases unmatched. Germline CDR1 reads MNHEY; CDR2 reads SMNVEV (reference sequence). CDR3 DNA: TGTGCCAGCAGTTTCTGGGACAGAGGGATGTATGGCTACACCTTC. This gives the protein CASSFWDRGMYGYTF.

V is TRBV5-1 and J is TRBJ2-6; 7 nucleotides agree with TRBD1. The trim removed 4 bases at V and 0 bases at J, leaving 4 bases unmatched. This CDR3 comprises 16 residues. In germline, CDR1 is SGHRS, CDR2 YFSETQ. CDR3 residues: CASSGTVFSGANVLTF. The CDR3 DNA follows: TGCGCCAGCAGCGGGACAGTATTCTCTGGGGCCAACGTCCTGACTTTC.

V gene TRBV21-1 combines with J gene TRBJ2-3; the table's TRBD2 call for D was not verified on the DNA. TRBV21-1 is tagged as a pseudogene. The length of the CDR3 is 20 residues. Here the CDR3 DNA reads TGTGCCAGCAGCAAACTCCCGATTGTTGCTCGCGCTCCCGATACAGATACGCAGTATTTT. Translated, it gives CASSKLPIVARAPDTDTQYF.

The CDR3 DNA sequence: TGTGCCAGCAGCCGATCGTGGGGCAACAACTACGAGCAGTACTTC. Its translation is CASSRSWGNNYEQYF. The chain recombines TRBV7-9 with TRBJ2-7; possible D gene TRBD1, 5 bases. Trimming shortened V by 5 bases and J by 3 bases, and 17 bases separated the two germline ends. The CDR3 consists of 15 residues. The germline CDR1 and CDR2 sequences are SEHNR and FQNEAQ (reference sequence).

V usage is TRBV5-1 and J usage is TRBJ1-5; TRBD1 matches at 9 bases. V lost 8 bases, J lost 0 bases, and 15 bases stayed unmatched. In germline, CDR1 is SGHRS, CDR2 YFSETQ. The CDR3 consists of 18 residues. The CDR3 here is CASQAPGQGWHSNQPQHF. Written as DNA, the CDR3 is TGCGCCAGTCAAGCTCCGGGACAGGGATGGCATAGCAATCAGCCCCAGCATTTT.

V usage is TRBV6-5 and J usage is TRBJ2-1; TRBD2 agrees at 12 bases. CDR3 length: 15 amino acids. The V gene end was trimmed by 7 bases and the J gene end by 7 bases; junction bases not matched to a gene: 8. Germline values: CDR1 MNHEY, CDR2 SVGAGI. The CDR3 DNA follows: TGTGCCAGCACTCGGACTAGCGGGGCCATTAATGAGCAGTTCTTC. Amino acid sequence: CASTRTSGAINEQFF.

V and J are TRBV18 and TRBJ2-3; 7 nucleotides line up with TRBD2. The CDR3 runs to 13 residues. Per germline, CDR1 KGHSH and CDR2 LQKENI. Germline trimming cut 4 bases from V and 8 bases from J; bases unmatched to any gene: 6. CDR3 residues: CASSLRPSGTQYF. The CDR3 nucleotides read TGTGCCAGCTCACTACGTCCTAGCGGTACGCAGTATTTT.

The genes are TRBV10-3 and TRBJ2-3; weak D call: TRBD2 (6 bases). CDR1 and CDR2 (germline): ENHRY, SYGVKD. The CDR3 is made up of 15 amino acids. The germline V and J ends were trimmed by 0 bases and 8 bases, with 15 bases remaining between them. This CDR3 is CAISESNGDGGTQYF. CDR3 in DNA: TGTGCCATCAGTGAGTCGAACGGGGACGGGGGTACGCAGTATTTT.

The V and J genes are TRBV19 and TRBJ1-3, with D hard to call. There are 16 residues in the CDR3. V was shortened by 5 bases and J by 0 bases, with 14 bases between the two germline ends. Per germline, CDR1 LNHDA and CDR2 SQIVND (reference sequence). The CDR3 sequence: CASSVTASDSGNTIYF. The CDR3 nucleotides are TGTGCCAGTAGTGTAACAGCATCCGACTCTGGAAACACCATATATTTT.

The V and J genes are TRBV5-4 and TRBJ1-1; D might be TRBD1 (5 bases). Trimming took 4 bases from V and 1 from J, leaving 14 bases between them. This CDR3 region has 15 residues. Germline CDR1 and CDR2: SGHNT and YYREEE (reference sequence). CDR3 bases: TGTGCCAGCAGCCCCGGTGGGGGGGGGAACACTGAAGCTTTCTTT. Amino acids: CASSPGGGGNTEAFF.